What follows are 27 T cell receptor beta chains derived from one specimen sequenced in a study of cytomegalovirus exposure and HLA in healthy donors. Vbeta (60) and Jbeta (13) primers were used in the PCR. This table comes from immunoSEQ multiplex PCR, and its TCRdb copy is limited to in-frame clones, with some not included. This table holds 200,000 to 250,000 clones, 82% found once. The sample taken for sequencing was PBMCs. Receptors originate from a woman aged 40 to 50 in good health and CMV-seropositive.

This sequence joins TRBV14 and TRBJ2-5; D gene uncertain. The V end lost 4 bases, the J end lost 7 bases, and 13 bases lay between the germline ends. CDR3 length: 13 residues. Germline CDR1 reads SGHDN; CDR2 reads FVKESK. The CDR3 is CASSPPPSGTQYF. CDR3 DNA sequence: TGTGCCAGCAGCCCCCCTCCCTCGGGGACCCAGTACTTC.

This clone was seen just once. The rearrangement joins TRBV13 to TRBJ2-5, with TRBD1 identical over 8 bases. The CDR3 covers 15 residues. The V gene end was trimmed by 5 bases and the J gene end by 1 base; junction bases not matched to a gene: 6. Germline loops: CDR1 PRHDT, CDR2 FYEKMQ (reference sequence). CDR3 sequence reads: CASSTGQGTQETQYF. The CDR3 DNA reads TGTGCCAGCAGCACCGGACAGGGAACCCAAGAGACCCAGTACTTC.

The chain couples TRBV19 to TRBJ1-5; 9 nucleotides match TRBD1. The V and J ends lost 10 bases and 1 base, in that order; junction bases with no gene match: 23. There are 20 residues in the CDR3. Germline loops: CDR1 LNHDA, CDR2 SQIVND (reference sequence). The CDR3 loop is CAKVATTAGQGNKSNQPQHF. The DNA for the CDR3 is TGTGCCAAGGTAGCCACGACAGCGGGACAGGGTAATAAGAGCAATCAGCCCCAGCATTTT.

The chain carries TRBV9 and TRBJ1-1, with 9 bases fitting TRBD1. Germline V gene sequence: CDR1 SGDLS, CDR2 YYNGEE. The CDR3 length is 15 residues. Trimming took 3 bases from V and 5 from J; bases not matched to a gene: 8. CDR3 residues: CASSAGTGTGTEAFF. CDR3 nucleotide sequence: TGTGCCAGCAGCGCAGGAACCGGGACAGGGACTGAAGCTTTCTTT.

This clone was counted a single time. The J gene is TRBJ1-1, the V gene TRBV6-6, with D possibly being TRBD1 (5 bases). This CDR3 has 14 amino acids. Trimming shortened V by 6 bases and J by 4 bases, and 15 bases separated the two germline ends. Germline CDR1 and CDR2: MNHNY and SVGAGI (reference sequence). The CDR3, as DNA: TGTGCCAGCAGCAACGGGAGGGACGGCACTGAAGCTTTCTTT. It is translated as CASSNGRDGTEAFF.

Worth noting for this clone: The junction differs from germline at one of its ends, possibly a read error. This sequence joins TRBV7-7 and TRBJ1-1; D call uncertain. The CDR3 length is 15 residues. Germline V gene lookup returns CDR1 SSHAT and CDR2 FNYEAQ (reference sequence). CDR3 in DNA: TGTGCTAGCAGCTTAGTGCCAGGAATGAACACTGAAGCTTTCTTT. It encodes CASSLVPGMNTEAFF. Full variable domain (missing parts from reference TRBV7-7 and TRBJ1-1): GAGVSQSPRYKVTKRGQDVTLRCDPISSHATLYWYQQALGQGPEFLTYFNYEAQPDKSGLPSDRFSAERPEGSISTLTIQRTEQRDSAMYRCASSLVPGMNTEAFFGQGTRLTVV.

This chain uses TRBV10-3 with TRBJ1-2; 7 positions match TRBD1. Trimming at V came to 3 bases and at J to 5 bases, leaving 6 bases not matched to a gene. This CDR3 has 14 residues. Germline V gene data show CDR1 as ENHRY and CDR2 as SYGVKD. CDR3 protein: CAISDDRVGYGYTF. The CDR3 bases are TGTGCCATCAGTGATGACAGGGTAGGGTATGGCTACACCTTC.

This clone was counted a single time. The chain uses TRBV6-6 and TRBJ2-7, with TRBD2 identical over 8 bases. The CDR3 runs 12 residues. Unmatched junction bases numbered 4, after V lost 5 bases and J lost 7 bases. Germline loops: CDR1 MNHNY, CDR2 SVGAGI (reference sequence). The CDR3 nucleotides read TGTGCCAGCAGTCCACTAGCGGATGAGCAGTACTTC. Protein product: CASSPLADEQYF.

The rearrangement joins TRBV7-3 to TRBJ2-5, with D possibly TRBD2 on 7 matching bases. Between the trimmed V and J ends, which lost 5 bases and 0 bases, there was a span of 16 bases. This CDR3 contains 16 residues. In germline, CDR1 is SGHTA, CDR2 FQGTGA. CDR3 DNA sequence: TGTGCCAGCAGCATTAGGGGGGGCCCCCACCAAGAGACCCAGTACTTC. Translating it yields CASSIRGGPHQETQYF.

The chain uses TRBV6-6 and TRBJ2-5, with 7 bases that match TRBD1. Germline trimming cut 5 bases from V and 4 bases from J; bases unmatched to any gene: 1. This CDR3 has 12 amino acids. The germline V gene encodes CDR1 MNHNY and CDR2 SVGAGI (reference sequence). The chain's CDR3 is CASSRGLETQYF. DNA of the CDR3: TGTGCCAGCAGTAGGGGGCTAGAGACCCAGTACTTC.

The chain links TRBV30 to TRBJ2-5; TRBD1 might be the D (6 bases). This CDR3 contains 15 residues. Germline-derived CDR1 and CDR2 are GTSNPN and SVGIG (reference sequence). Trimming removed 0 bases at V and 1 base at J, with 12 bases between. The CDR3 DNA sequence: TGTGCCTGGAGTGTATCCCCGACAGGCCAAGAGACCCAGTACTTC. It is translated as CAWSVSPTGQETQYF.

Only a few counts were recorded for this clone. V gene TRBV5-4 combines with J gene TRBJ2-1, with 9 nucleotides matching TRBD1. V trimming: 2 bases; J trimming: 5 bases; junction bases outside the gene matches: 5. This CDR3 has 15 residues. CDR1 and CDR2 (germline): SGHNT, YYREEE (reference sequence). CDR3 in amino acids: CASSLGQGSNNEQFF. In DNA form, the CDR3 reads TGTGCCAGCAGCTTAGGACAGGGGTCTAACAATGAGCAGTTCTTC.

This chain connects TRBV28 to TRBJ1-2, with D possibly TRBD1 on 5 matching bases. Trimming removed 6 bases from V and 6 bases from J, with 20 bases in between. The CDR3 length is 15 residues. Germline CDR1 is MDHEN and CDR2 is SYDVKM. CDR3 protein: CASSNWAGSENGYTF. The CDR3 DNA is TGTGCCAGCAGCAATTGGGCAGGGTCGGAAAATGGCTACACCTTC.

The chain is built from TRBV6-5 and TRBJ2-3; D is perhaps TRBD2 (5 bases). The V gene's germline CDR1 is MNHEY and CDR2 SVGAGI. Trimming took off 6 bases at V and 5 bases at J, with 9 bases between the two ends. This CDR3 has 12 amino acids. CDR3 residues: CASSRAGDTQYF. The CDR3 DNA is TGTGCCAGCAGCCGGGCGGGAGATACGCAGTATTTT.

DNA of the CDR3: TGTGCCAGCAGCGCTAGACAGGAGTCTAACTATGGCTACACCTTC. As protein: CASSARQESNYGYTF. The J gene is TRBJ1-2, the V gene TRBV9, with D possibly being TRBD1 (6 bases). V lost 3 bases to trimming and J lost 0 bases, with 12 bases between them. The germline gives CDR1 SGDLS, CDR2 YYNGEE. This CDR3 comprises 15 residues.

The J gene is TRBJ1-1, the V gene TRBV6-6, with 9 bases aligning to TRBD1. V trimming: 6 bases; J trimming: 1 base; junction bases outside the gene matches: 6. The CDR3 is 15 residues long. In germline, CDR1 is MNHNY, CDR2 SVGAGI (reference sequence). The DNA of the CDR3 is TGTGCCAGCAGGAACAGGGGGCGCGGGAACACTGAAGCTTTCTTT. Amino acids: CASRNRGRGNTEAFF.

The chain couples TRBV5-4 to TRBJ1-3; TRBD1 aligns across 9 bases. Per the germline V gene, CDR1 is SGHNT and CDR2 is YYREEE (reference sequence). Trimming at V came to 4 bases and at J to 0 bases, leaving 11 bases not matched to a gene. This CDR3 contains 18 residues. For the CDR3, the DNA is TGTGCCAGCAGCCAATCTACAGGGGGCAGACACTCTGGAAACACCATATATTTT. Its protein is CASSQSTGGRHSGNTIYF.

The chain joins TRBV4-3 to TRBJ2-1, with 13 bases matching TRBD2. This CDR3 region has 20 residues. With V trimmed by 0 bases and J by 0 bases, 8 bases remained unmatched. Looked up from germline, CDR1 is LGHNA and CDR2 is YSLEER. The CDR3 sequence: CASSQDWTSGSPSSYNEQFF. In nucleotides, the CDR3 is TGCGCCAGCAGCCAAGATTGGACTAGCGGGAGCCCAAGCTCCTACAATGAGCAGTTCTTC.

This chain links TRBV11-2 with TRBJ2-3, with 8 bases that match TRBD1. The CDR3 covers 14 residues. The V and J ends lost 4 bases and 3 bases, in that order; junction bases with no gene match: 3. Germline assignment: CDR1 SGHAT and CDR2 FQNNGV. The DNA for the CDR3 is TGTGCCAGCAGCTCGGACAGGGTGACAGATACGCAGTATTTT. It codes for CASSSDRVTDTQYF. Variable domain in full (rest from reference TRBV11-2 and TRBJ2-3): EAGVAQSPRYKIIEKRQSVAFWCNPISGHATLYWYQQILGQGPKLLIQFQNNGVVDDSQLPKDRFSAERLKGVDSTLKIQPAKLEDSAVYLCASSSDRVTDTQYFGPGTRLTVL.

The genes are TRBV7-2 and TRBJ2-1, with TRBD2 matching 15 bases. The length of the CDR3 is 18 residues. V shed 2 bases, J shed 2 bases, and the junction held 4 bases outside the gene matches. Germline CDR1 SGHTA, CDR2 FQGNSA. This CDR3 is CASSLFGTSGRTYNEQFF. CDR3 nucleotide sequence: TGTGCCAGCAGCTTATTCGGGACTAGCGGGAGGACCTACAATGAGCAGTTCTTC.

This clone was seen once. This chain connects TRBV5-1 to TRBJ2-5; TRBD2 matches 11 bases. V was pared by 4 bases and J by 0 bases, with 11 bases of the junction left unmatched. CDR1 SGHRS and CDR2 YFSETQ come from the germline V gene. The length of the CDR3 is 18 residues. The chain's CDR3 is CASSLTGTSGLYQETQYF. CDR3 nucleotide sequence: TGCGCCAGCAGCCTAACCGGGACTAGCGGTTTGTACCAAGAGACCCAGTACTTC.

V is TRBV28 and J is TRBJ1-2, with D uncertain. Deletions cut 2 bases from V and 8 bases from J, with 15 bases between. The CDR3 extends over 14 amino acids. Per germline, CDR1 MDHEN and CDR2 SYDVKM. CDR3 loop: CASSLNSPPRGYTF. The CDR3 DNA reads as TGTGCCAGCAGTTTAAACTCCCCACCGAGAGGCTACACCTTC.

The rearrangement joins TRBV7-2 to TRBJ1-1; tentative D call: TRBD1 (5 bases). With 0 bases removed from V and 0 bases from J, the gap between germline ends came to 11 bases. Germline V gene data show CDR1 as SGHTA and CDR2 as FQGNSA. The CDR3 has 16 amino acids. The CDR3 reads CASSLAPRTMNTEAFF. The CDR3 DNA reads TGTGCCAGCAGCTTAGCTCCGAGGACAATGAACACTGAAGCTTTCTTT.

The chain employs TRBV4-3 and TRBJ1-6, with 12 bases that match TRBD1. This CDR3 spans 17 amino acids. Germline V gives CDR1 LGHNA, CDR2 YSLEER. The J segment lost 7 bases and the V segment lost 5 bases, leaving 9 bases of the junction unmatched. CDR3 loop: CASSSRPGTGGNSPLHF. The CDR3 DNA reads TGCGCCAGCAGCTCTCGTCCAGGGACAGGGGGCAATTCACCCCTCCACTTT.

This chain joins TRBV4-1 and TRBJ1-2; D gene uncertain. The germline V gene encodes CDR1 MGHRA and CDR2 YSYEKL. V was pared by 1 base and J by 8 bases, with 14 bases between. The CDR3 consists of 14 residues. CDR3 in DNA: TGCGCCAGCAGCCAAGCCGGCCTCGGGATAGGCTACACCTTC. It translates to CASSQAGLGIGYTF.

The rearrangement links TRBV5-1 to TRBJ2-1; D might be TRBD1 (5 bases). This CDR3 has 16 residues. With 0 bases removed from V and 4 bases from J, the gap between germline ends came to 14 bases. Per the germline V gene, CDR1 is SGHRS and CDR2 is YFSETQ. CDR3: CASSLDAPRQYNEQFF. The CDR3 coding sequence is TGCGCCAGCAGCTTGGACGCTCCCCGACAGTACAATGAGCAGTTCTTC.

The J gene is TRBJ1-2, the V gene TRBV7-3, with a weak D call TRBD1 (6 bases). Germline V gives CDR1 SGHTA, CDR2 FQGTGA. Between the trimmed V and J ends, which lost 5 bases and 0 bases, there was a span of 13 bases. This CDR3 is 15 amino acids long. The CDR3 sequence: CASSPGKGANYGYTF. CDR3 DNA sequence: TGTGCCAGCAGCCCCGGTAAGGGGGCTAACTATGGCTACACCTTC.